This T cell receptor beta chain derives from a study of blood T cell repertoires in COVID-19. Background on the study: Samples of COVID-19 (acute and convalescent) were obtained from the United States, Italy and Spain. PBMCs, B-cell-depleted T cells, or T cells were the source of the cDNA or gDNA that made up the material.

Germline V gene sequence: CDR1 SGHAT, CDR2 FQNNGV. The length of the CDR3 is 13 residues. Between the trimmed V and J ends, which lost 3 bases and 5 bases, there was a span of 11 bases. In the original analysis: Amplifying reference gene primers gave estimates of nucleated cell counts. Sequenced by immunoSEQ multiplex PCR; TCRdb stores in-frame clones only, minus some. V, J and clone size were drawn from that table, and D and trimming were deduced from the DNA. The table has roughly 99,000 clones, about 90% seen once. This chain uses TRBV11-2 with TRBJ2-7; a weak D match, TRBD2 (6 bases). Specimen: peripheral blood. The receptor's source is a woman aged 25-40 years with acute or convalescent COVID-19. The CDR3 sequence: CASSFAAGNEQYF. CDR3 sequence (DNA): TGTGCCAGCAGCTTTGCTGCGGGAAACGAGCAGTACTTC.